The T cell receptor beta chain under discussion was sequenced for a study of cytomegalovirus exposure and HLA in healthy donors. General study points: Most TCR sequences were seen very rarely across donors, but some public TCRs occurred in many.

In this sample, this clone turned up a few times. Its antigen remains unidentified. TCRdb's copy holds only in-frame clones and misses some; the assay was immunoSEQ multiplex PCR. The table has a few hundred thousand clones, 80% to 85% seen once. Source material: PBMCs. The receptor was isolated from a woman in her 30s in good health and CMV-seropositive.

The CDR3: CASSDSRGTDTQYF. CDR3 in DNA: TGTGCCAGCAGTGATTCGAGGGGTACAGATACGCAGTATTTT. This chain joins TRBV6-1 and TRBJ2-3; D tentatively reads TRBD1 or TRBD2 (5 bases each). The V gene's germline CDR1 is MNHNS and CDR2 SASEGT. Trimming took 3 bases from V and 3 from J, leaving 10 bases between them. The CDR3 length is 14 residues.